These T cell receptor beta chains were read from a single sample in a study. TCRdb fed the RT-PCR reads into MiXCR, producing one record per CDR3 protein. The sample consists of 550,000 to 750,000 distinct CDR3 sequences, 12% to 15% of them appearing once. Sequenced material: memory CD4+ T cells from blood. These receptors originate from a female donor in good health, serving as a healthy control. The CDR3 runs from the conserved cysteine through the conserved F or W.

v_gene: TRBV5-1; j_gene: TRBJ2-2; CDR3aa: CASSQSNTGELFF
v_gene: TRBV29-1; j_gene: TRBJ1-2; CDR3aa: CSVGPAGTYGYTF
v_gene: TRBV27; j_gene: TRBJ1-5; CDR3aa: CASSLSSTWKPQHF
v_gene: TRBV12-3/TRBV12-4; j_gene: TRBJ2-7; CDR3aa: CASSGGQGATVEQYF
v_gene: TRBV2; j_gene: TRBJ1-1; CDR3aa: CATGRGLNTEAFF
v_gene: TRBV2; j_gene: TRBJ2-5; CDR3aa: CASSSDREYQETQYF
v_gene: TRBV6-5; j_gene: TRBJ2-7; CDR3aa: CASSYSIQGGVQYF
v_gene: TRBV6-2/TRBV6-3; j_gene: TRBJ2-6; CDR3aa: CASSYQERPGESGANVLTF
v_gene: TRBV6-5; j_gene: TRBJ1-5; CDR3aa: CASSYIRDQPQHF
v_gene: TRBV7-2; j_gene: TRBJ2-3; CDR3aa: CANSGMGTDTQYF
v_gene: TRBV5-4; j_gene: TRBJ1-1; CDR3aa: CASSGRTVTEAFF
v_gene: TRBV20-1; j_gene: TRBJ1-1; CDR3aa: CSASGPEDDYTEAFF
v_gene: TRBV20-1; j_gene: TRBJ2-7; CDR3aa: CSAQAEGTYEQYF
v_gene: TRBV12-3/TRBV12-4; j_gene: TRBJ2-3; CDR3aa: CASSLGSEDTQYF
v_gene: TRBV20-1; j_gene: TRBJ2-7; CDR3aa: CSASRPFLGEQYF
v_gene: TRBV12-5; j_gene: TRBJ2-5; CDR3aa: CASVAGGPQETQYF
v_gene: TRBV6-1; j_gene: TRBJ1-1; CDR3aa: CASSEVTKREAFF
v_gene: TRBV5-1; j_gene: TRBJ1-1; CDR3aa: CASSLAEGDWNTEAFF
v_gene: TRBV6-6; j_gene: TRBJ2-7; CDR3aa: CASIGASYEQYF
v_gene: TRBV2; j_gene: TRBJ2-3; CDR3aa: CASSEVGRDTQYF
v_gene: TRBV10-2; j_gene: TRBJ1-5; CDR3aa: CASSRQGVDQPQHF
v_gene: TRBV11-2; j_gene: TRBJ2-7; CDR3aa: CASSPGTVKYEQYF
v_gene: TRBV28; j_gene: TRBJ2-1; CDR3aa: CASSSTGTGLSNEQFF
v_gene: TRBV14; j_gene: TRBJ1-2; CDR3aa: CASSLDSFYGYTF
v_gene: TRBV4-2; j_gene: TRBJ1-5; CDR3aa: CASSRDGLNQPQHF